This passage covers 3 T cell receptor beta chains from one sample sequenced in a study of cytomegalovirus exposure and HLA in healthy donors. PCR was performed using 60 Vbeta and 13 Jbeta primers. Repertoires were generated with immunoSEQ multiplex PCR, while TCRdb's copy carries only in-frame clones and drops some. This table holds 100,000 to 150,000 clones, roughly 80% found once. Specimen: PBMCs. All receptors come from a boy aged 5 to 17 in good health and CMV-seronegative.

The rearrangement joins TRBV27 to TRBJ2-1; 8 bases match TRBD2. Germline-derived CDR1 and CDR2 are MNHEY and SMNVEV (reference sequence). CDR3 length equals 14 residues. V was pared by 8 bases and J by 7 bases, with 10 bases of the junction left unmatched. The CDR3 DNA reads as TGTGCCAGCGCTAACGGACTAGCAGGAAATGAGCAGTTCTTC. Translated: CASANGLAGNEQFF.

V is TRBV5-1 and J is TRBJ2-7; no reliable D call. Per germline, CDR1 SGHRS and CDR2 YFSETQ. This CDR3 has 13 amino acids. Trimming stripped 0 bases from V and 2 bases from J, with 6 bases between. The CDR3 nucleotides read TGCGCCAGCAGCTTGGACAGCCCCTACGAGCAGTACTTC. Translated: CASSLDSPYEQYF.

The gene calls are TRBV5-1 and TRBJ2-7, with TRBD2 as a possible D gene (7 bases). The CDR3 covers 16 residues. Trimming took off 0 bases at V and 3 bases at J, with 16 bases between the two ends. Germline V gene data show CDR1 as SGHRS and CDR2 as YFSETQ. This CDR3 reads CASSLAPAGEGYEQYF. The CDR3 DNA is TGCGCCAGCAGCTTGGCCCCGGCAGGGGAGGGCTACGAGCAGTACTTC.